This T cell receptor (beta chain) originates from a study of blood T cell repertoires in COVID-19. At the level of the study: From the United States, Italy and Spain came samples of acute and convalescent COVID-19. The cDNA or gDNA used as material had been derived from T cells, B-cell-depleted T cells, or PBMCs.

V lost 11 bases, J lost 2 bases, and 9 bases stayed unmatched. The CDR3 is 14 residues long. Germline loops: CDR1 LNHNV, CDR2 YYDKDF (reference sequence). Libraries were prepared by immunoSEQ multiplex PCR; TCRdb keeps only in-frame clonotypes and omits some of them. This table holds about 260,000 clones, nearly 90% found once. The J gene is TRBJ2-5, the V gene TRBV15, with TRBD2 identical over 9 bases. Sequencing was carried out using peripheral blood. The sequence derives from a human donor in a cohort sampled during active COVID-19. The CDR3 DNA sequence: TGTGCCGTCAGAAAAACTAGCGGGCAAGAGACCCAGTACTTC. It is translated as CAVRKTSGQETQYF.